Detailed here is one T cell receptor beta chain. Its target is unknown. One junction end disagrees with the germline gene, perhaps due to a read error. The data belong to a study of CD8+CD57+ T cells in acquired aplastic anemia. Study in general: Sorted CD4+ and CD8+ cells gave an average of about 3 ug of DNA. Healthy donor CD4+ cell samples had a mean of around 9.9 million reads.

Genomic DNA, serving as template, underwent TCR beta VDJ and CDR3 profiling. MiXCR, applied by TCRdb to the reads, yields one record per CDR3 protein. The data contain 200,000 to 250,000 distinct CDR3 sequences, around 63% of them singletons. Study-wide findings and caveats: Patients and controls were not found to differ significantly in CD8+ Simpson's diversity.

The sequencing input was sorted CD4+, CD8+, or CD8+CD57+ T cells (not recorded which) from PBMCs. The receptor comes from a human donor in good health.

The CDR3 sequence is CAASEIENYGYTF. CDR3 DNA: TGTGCCGCCAGCGAGATAGAGAACTATGGCTACACCTTC. J is TRBJ1-2 and V is TRBV15; D is ambiguous. Germline assignment: CDR1 LNHNV and CDR2 YYDKDF (reference sequence). The CDR3 consists of 13 residues.